Shown below are 24 T cell receptor beta chains from a single sample sequenced in a study of blood T cells in healthy people across ages. Together with a sample-barcoded 5' primer, a J-beta primer mix was included in a second PCR lasting roughly 6 to 12 cycles. MiXCR, run by TCRdb on the 5' RACE reads, gives a single entry per CDR3 protein. The data show about 780,000 distinct CDR3 sequences, 35% to 50% seen once. Specimen: blood. Every receptor here comes from a man older than 75 in good health.

This clonotype was picked up a small number of times. V and J are TRBV20-1 and TRBJ2-1; tentatively, D is TRBD1 or TRBD2 (5 bases each). CDR1 is DFQATT, CDR2 SNEGSKA, per germline (reference sequence). The V gene lost 1 base and the J gene lost 7 bases, with 20 bases spanning the gap. The CDR3 extends over 16 amino acids. The CDR3 loop reads CSARVSRGLRENEQFF. The CDR3 coding sequence is TGCAGTGCTAGAGTTAGCCGGGGCCTTAGAGAAAATGAGCAGTTCTTC.

This clonotype has just one count. At one of its ends the junction is not consistent with the germline gene, which may arise from a read error. V is TRBV24-1 and J is TRBJ2-1; D may be TRBD1 (6 bases). The CDR3 totals 13 residues. The germline gives CDR1 KGHDR, CDR2 SFDVKD. The CDR3 protein is CGTRRQDYNEQFF. The CDR3 DNA reads TGTGGCACCAGAAGACAGGACTACAATGAGCAGTTCTTC.

The V call is TRBV10-3, the J call TRBJ2-1; 11 nucleotides match TRBD2. After removal of 3 bases from V and 10 bases from J, the junction contained 11 bases not matched to a gene. CDR3 length: 16 residues. The germline V gene has CDR1 ENHRY and CDR2 SYGVKD. The CDR3 spells CAISDSLAGGPGEQFF. As DNA, the CDR3 is TGTGCCATCAGTGACTCTTTAGCGGGAGGGCCGGGAGAGCAGTTCTTC.

This clonotype was observed a few times. This chain uses TRBV12-3 or TRBV12-4 with TRBJ2-3, with D unclear. The CDR3 runs to 13 residues. With 6 bases removed from V and 2 bases from J, the gap between germline ends came to 9 bases. This CDR3 reads CASSSSTTDTQYF. The CDR3, as DNA: TGTGCCAGCAGCTCAAGTACCACAGATACGCAGTATTTT.

There are a few counts of this clonotype. The V gene is TRBV5-1, the J gene TRBJ2-7, with a possible D match to TRBD2 (6 bases). V dropped 3 bases and J dropped 2 bases, with 18 bases sitting between them. The CDR3 is made up of 16 amino acids. Germline V gene sequence: CDR1 SGHRS, CDR2 YFSETQ. As DNA, the CDR3 is TGCGCCAGCAGCTCGGGAGAAGGAGGGGCCCCCTACGAGCAGTACTTC. This translates into CASSSGEGGAPYEQYF.

The chain combines TRBV11-3 with TRBJ2-1; tentative D call: TRBD2 (6 bases). The CDR3 loop spans 15 amino acids. The V end lost 1 base, the J end lost 7 bases, and 14 bases lay between the germline ends. Germline values: CDR1 SGHNT, CDR2 YENEEA. CDR3 protein: CASSLGEEGYNEQFF. The CDR3 DNA reads as TGTGCCAGCAGCTTAGGTGAGGAGGGGTATAATGAGCAGTTCTTC.

This chain joins TRBV10-3 and TRBJ1-3; D might be TRBD1 (6 bases). CDR3 size: 13 residues. The V gene lost 6 bases and the J gene lost 8 bases, with 14 bases spanning the gap. The germline V gene has CDR1 ENHRY and CDR2 SYGVKD. CDR3 in amino acids: CAIRPQGSDTIYF. Written as DNA, the CDR3 is TGTGCCATCAGACCACAGGGTTCGGACACCATATATTTT.

The rearrangement uses TRBV9 and TRBJ2-5; D possibly matches TRBD1 or TRBD2 (5 bases each). The length of the CDR3 is 14 residues. With 5 bases removed from V and 1 base from J, the gap between germline ends came to 12 bases. Germline values: CDR1 SGDLS, CDR2 YYNGEE. The CDR3 bases are TGTGCCAGCAGGCCTCCGGGGCCCCAAGAGACCCAGTACTTC. Translating gives CASRPPGPQETQYF.

V gene TRBV18 combines with J gene TRBJ1-4; D gene ambiguous. There are 14 residues in the CDR3. Trimming took 2 bases from V and 5 from J, leaving 9 bases between them. Germline V gives CDR1 KGHSH, CDR2 LQKENI. CDR3 nucleotide sequence: TGTGCCAGCTCACCAATGACATCCAATGAAAAACTGTTTTTT. Protein product: CASSPMTSNEKLFF. The variable domain in full, with the rest retrieved from reference TRBV18 and TRBJ1-4, is NAGVMQNPRHLVRRRGQEARLRCSPMKGHSHVYWYRQLPEEGLKFMVYLQKENIIDESGMPKERFSAEFPKEGPSILRIQQVVRGDSAAYFCASSPMTSNEKLFFGSGTQLSVL.

This clonotype was observed many times. This chain connects TRBV20-1 to TRBJ2-1, with 9 bases matching TRBD1. The junction had 11 bases not matched to a gene; V was cut back by 2 bases and J by 6 bases. The CDR3 runs 16 residues. Germline lookup yields CDR1 DFQATT and CDR2 SNEGSKA (reference sequence). The CDR3 DNA reads as TGCAGTGCTAGAAACAAAGGGACAGGGACTTTCAATGAGCAGTTCTTC. It codes for CSARNKGTGTFNEQFF.

V gene TRBV3-1 combines with J gene TRBJ2-3; no clear D. The CDR3 runs 14 residues. Trimming left V 3 bases short and J 1 base short, with 8 bases between. The V gene's germline CDR1 is LGHDT and CDR2 YNNKEL (reference sequence). The DNA of the CDR3 is TGTGCCAGCAGCCATTACCCTCGCACAGATACGCAGTATTTT. Its protein product is CASSHYPRTDTQYF.

The V call is TRBV7-2, the J call TRBJ2-3; the match to TRBD1 covers 8 bases. The V and J ends lost 0 bases and 5 bases, in that order; junction bases with no gene match: 7. There are 16 residues in the CDR3. Germline-derived CDR1 and CDR2 are SGHTA and FQGNSA. The DNA of the CDR3 is TGTGCCAGCAGCTTAGCGCCGGCAGGGGGCCAAGATACGCAGTATTTT. Its protein is CASSLAPAGGQDTQYF.

The V and J genes are TRBV20-1 and TRBJ2-4; TRBD1 agrees at 9 bases. Near its end, the DNA agrees better with TRBJ2-7, so the J call may be wrong. Germline V gives CDR1 DFQATT, CDR2 SNEGSKA (reference sequence). The CDR3 spans 12 residues. The CDR3, as DNA: TGCAGTGCCCAGGGACAGGGCTACGAGCAGTACTTC. It encodes CSAQGQGYEQYF.

This clonotype has more than one count but fewer than ten. The rearrangement links TRBV20-1 to TRBJ1-5; TRBD1 aligns across 8 bases. J lost 4 bases, V lost 2 bases, and 4 bases had no gene match. Germline CDR1 and CDR2: DFQATT and SNEGSKA (reference sequence). The CDR3 has 14 residues. CDR3 DNA: TGCAGTGCTAGACAGACAGGGGTAAATCAGCCCCAGCATTTT. Translation gives CSARQTGVNQPQHF.

This clonotype was counted many times. The V gene is TRBV12-3 or TRBV12-4, the J gene TRBJ2-5; D is unclear. The J call may be wrong; the DNA end is better matched by TRBJ2-7. The CDR3 loop spans 12 amino acids. CDR3 nucleotides: TGTGCCAGCAGTTTAGGGGGAAACGAGCAGTACTTC. Its protein product is CASSLGGNEQYF.

This clonotype was seen once. A much bigger clone sits one base away, suggesting this may be a read error. The chain employs TRBV15 and TRBJ2-7, with no clear D. With 3 bases removed from V and 5 bases from J, the gap between germline ends came to 17 bases. CDR1 is LNHNV, CDR2 YYDKDF, per germline (reference sequence). The CDR3 contains 15 residues. The CDR3 nucleotides read TGTGCCACCAGCAGCCCCGAGCAGAGTCGCAACGAGCAGTACTTC. This codes for CATSSPEQSRNEQYF. Looking up the rest from reference TRBV15 and TRBJ2-7 gives the full variable domain: DAMVIQNPRYQVTQFGKPVTLSCSQTLNHNVMYWYQQKSSQAPKLLFHYYDKDFNNEADTPDNFQSRRPNTSFCFLDIRSPGLGDTAMYLCATSSPEQSRNEQYFGPGTRLTVT.

There are a few counts of this clonotype. The rearrangement joins TRBV11-1 to TRBJ2-4; 10 nucleotides match TRBD2. The J call may not be correct, given that the DNA end is closer to TRBJ2-7. Germline V CDR1 and CDR2: SGHAT, FQDESV (reference sequence). The CDR3 runs 14 residues. This CDR3 is CASSLDRLAGEQYF. Here the CDR3 DNA reads TGTGCCAGCAGCTTAGACCGACTAGCGGGCGAGCAGTACTTC.

The chain has TRBV7-9 and TRBJ2-3, with D possibly called TRBD1 or TRBD2 (5 bases each). The CDR3 sequence is 15 residues long. Germline loops: CDR1 SEHNR, CDR2 FQNEAQ (reference sequence). Trimming took 4 bases from V and 0 from J, leaving 11 bases between them. CDR3 DNA: TGTGCCAGCAGCTACATGGGGGACAGCACAGATACGCAGTATTTT. It codes for CASSYMGDSTDTQYF.

J is TRBJ2-3 and V is TRBV25-1; D may be TRBD2 (6 bases). This CDR3 is 16 amino acids long. Per germline, CDR1 MGHDK and CDR2 SYGVNS. The V end was cut by 0 bases, the J end by 3 bases, with 13 bases between. The CDR3 DNA reads TGTGCCAGCAGTGAATATATGGGCGGGGCTACAGATACGCAGTATTTT. This gives the protein CASSEYMGGATDTQYF.

The chain uses TRBV12-3 or TRBV12-4 and TRBJ2-5, with D perhaps being TRBD1 or TRBD2 (5 bases each). This CDR3 region has 14 residues. The V and J ends lost 3 bases and 2 bases respectively, with 10 bases between them. CDR3 region: CASSFGAVQETQYF. CDR3 in DNA: TGTGCCAGCAGTTTCGGGGCAGTGCAAGAGACCCAGTACTTC.

The CDR3 region has the DNA TGTGCCAGCGGACTTAGGGGGGGCCAAGAGACCCAGTACTTC. It specifies CASGLRGGQETQYF. The V call is TRBV28, the J call TRBJ2-5; a possible D gene is TRBD2 (7 bases). Per the germline V gene, CDR1 is MDHEN and CDR2 is SYDVKM. V was shortened by 8 bases and J by 1 base, with 14 bases between the two germline ends. This CDR3 region has 14 residues.

This clonotype occurred a few times. The genes are TRBV7-3 and TRBJ2-1; 8 bases fit TRBD1. Germline V gives CDR1 SGHTA, CDR2 FQGTGA. The CDR3 runs 14 residues. J gave up 9 bases and V 5 bases, and 9 bases lay outside the gene matches. The CDR3 loop reads CASSPGGAVGEQFF. The CDR3 region has the DNA TGTGCCAGCAGCCCAGGGGGCGCAGTCGGTGAGCAGTTCTTC.

The chain couples TRBV20-1 to TRBJ2-3; possible D gene TRBD2, 6 bases. The CDR3 spans 11 residues. Germline V gene lookup returns CDR1 DFQATT and CDR2 SNEGSKA (reference sequence). Trimming left V 6 bases short and J 9 bases short, with 13 bases between. CDR3 DNA: TGCAGTGCCAGGACGGAGGGGACGCAGTATTTT. The encoded protein is CSARTEGTQYF.

This clonotype was seen only a few times. The chain employs TRBV12-3 or TRBV12-4 and TRBJ2-3; maybe TRBD1 (5 bases). The ends were cut back, 3 bases at V and 4 bases at J, with 11 bases in the middle. The CDR3 length is 14 residues. The CDR3 region has the DNA TGTGCCAGCAGTTTCGGCCAGGGCGCAGATACGCAGTATTTT. Amino acids: CASSFGQGADTQYF.